One sample yielded the 25 T cell receptor beta chains listed below, sequenced in a study of T cells in Graves' hyperthyroidism and ophthalmopathy. Regions amplified from RNA transcripts were the TCR beta CDR3 regions. The study used the HTBI primer set for a first-round RT-PCR of the TCR CDR3. TCRdb re-analysed the multiplex PCR reads in MiXCR, keeping a single row per CDR3 protein. The sample lists 300,000 to 450,000 distinct CDR3 sequences; approximately 25% were seen once. The sequenced sample was blood. Every receptor here comes from a man in his forties or fifties with Graves' hyperthyroidism.

This clonotype was counted ten times or more. The genes are TRBV6-1 and TRBJ2-3, with 14 bases matching TRBD2. CDR3 length: 20 residues. Germline trimming cut 5 bases from V and 1 base from J; bases unmatched to any gene: 14. In germline, CDR1 is MNHNS, CDR2 SASEGT. CDR3 bases: TGTGCCAGCAGTTCCCGCCCTCCGGGACTAGCGGGAGTTGGCACAGATACGCAGTATTTT. It is translated as CASSSRPPGLAGVGTDTQYF.

This clonotype was recorded a few times. The gene calls are TRBV5-1 and TRBJ2-5, with a weak D call TRBD2 (7 bases). Germline CDR1 SGHRS, CDR2 YFSETQ. The CDR3 extends over 14 amino acids. V was pared by 4 bases and J by 4 bases, with 14 bases between. The CDR3 protein is CASSKGGGRETQYF. In DNA form, the CDR3 reads TGCGCCAGCAGCAAAGGGGGGGGAAGAGAGACCCAGTACTTC.

V gene TRBV7-9 combines with J gene TRBJ1-2, with a weak D call TRBD1 (5 bases). V was shortened by 3 bases and J by 4 bases, with 12 bases between the two germline ends. The CDR3 runs to 14 residues. Per germline, CDR1 SEHNR and CDR2 FQNEAQ (reference sequence). This CDR3 reads CASSLGDGGYGYTF. CDR3 DNA: TGTGCCAGCAGCTTGGGGGACGGAGGCTATGGCTACACCTTC.

The sample holds many counts of this clonotype. This sequence joins TRBV11-2 and TRBJ2-3; TRBD1 agrees at 7 bases. The V gene end was trimmed by 0 bases and the J gene end by 8 bases; junction bases not matched to a gene: 2. Germline lookup yields CDR1 SGHAT and CDR2 FQNNGV. The CDR3 runs to 13 residues. The CDR3 region is CASSLDRDSTQYF. CDR3 nucleotide sequence: TGTGCCAGCAGCTTAGACCGGGACAGTACGCAGTATTTT.

Comments on this clonotype: A much larger clone is a single base away; this may be a read error. The V call is TRBV24-1, the J call TRBJ1-1; no definite D call. The CDR3 contains 14 residues. The V end was cut by 4 bases, the J end by 4 bases, with 12 bases between. Germline assignment: CDR1 KGHDR and CDR2 SFDVKD. The CDR3 region is CATSDPTSSTEAFF. The CDR3 DNA reads TGTGCCACCAGTGACCCTACATCGAGCACTGAAGCTTTCTTT.

The rearrangement joins TRBV7-9 to TRBJ2-1; D uncertain. CDR1 is SEHNR, CDR2 FQNEAQ, per germline (reference sequence). The CDR3 loop spans 14 amino acids. Trimming pared 8 bases from V and 3 bases from J, leaving 14 bases between. The CDR3 DNA follows: TGTGCCAGCGGCCGAAGGCCAGTCTACAATGAGCAGTTCTTC. It is translated as CASGRRPVYNEQFF.

This clonotype was seen at least ten times. The chain recombines TRBV5-1 with TRBJ2-7; D gene ambiguous. This CDR3 region has 13 residues. Between the trimmed V and J ends, which lost 4 bases and 2 bases, there was a span of 10 bases. CDR1 and CDR2 from the germline V gene are SGHRS and YFSETQ. The CDR3 coding sequence is TGCGCCAGCAGCCCGGACGGTGCCTACGAGCAGTACTTC. As protein: CASSPDGAYEQYF.

The J gene is TRBJ2-2, the V gene TRBV12-3 or TRBV12-4; TRBD2 agrees at 10 bases. V trimming: 6 bases; J trimming: 5 bases; junction bases outside the gene matches: 12. The length of the CDR3 is 17 residues. The CDR3 loop is CASRTYLAGEETGELFF. CDR3 nucleotides: TGTGCCAGCAGGACCTACCTAGCGGGAGAGGAGACCGGGGAGCTGTTTTTT.

The chain links TRBV28 to TRBJ2-2; D remains ambiguous. This CDR3 has 15 amino acids. CDR1 and CDR2 (germline): MDHEN, SYDVKM. Trimming cost V 4 bases and J 6 bases, with 15 bases left between them. The CDR3 region is CASSSSDQAAGELFF. The CDR3 DNA sequence: TGTGCCAGCAGTTCCTCTGACCAGGCCGCCGGGGAGCTGTTTTTT.

The chain combines TRBV10-3 with TRBJ1-5; D perhaps matches TRBD1 (6 bases). CDR3 length equals 14 residues. Germline CDR1 is ENHRY and CDR2 is SYGVKD. With 0 bases removed from V and 5 bases from J, the gap between germline ends came to 8 bases. The CDR3 bases are TGTGCCATCAGTGAGTCCGGGGGCGATCAGCCCCAGCATTTT. This gives the protein CAISESGGDQPQHF.

The V gene is TRBV6-1, the J gene TRBJ1-1; D uncertain. Trimming removed 6 bases from V and 6 bases from J, with 5 bases in between. CDR1 MNHNS and CDR2 SASEGT come from the germline V gene. CDR3 length equals 10 residues. The CDR3 is CASRRSEAFF. In DNA, the CDR3 is TGTGCCAGCAGAAGGTCTGAAGCTTTCTTT.

This clonotype was picked up a small number of times. The chain couples TRBV6-1 to TRBJ2-7; weak D call: TRBD1 (6 bases). The CDR3 is 12 residues long. Between the trimmed V and J ends, which lost 8 bases and 3 bases, there was a span of 11 bases. Germline V gene lookup returns CDR1 MNHNS and CDR2 SASEGT. CDR3 DNA: TGTGCCAGCCATCAGGACAGCTACGAGCAGTACTTC. It translates to CASHQDSYEQYF.

The table lists this clonotype with many counts. The J gene is TRBJ1-5, the V gene TRBV5-1, with 9 bases aligning to TRBD1. The CDR3 is 14 residues long. Germline V gene lookup returns CDR1 SGHRS and CDR2 YFSETQ. The J segment lost 5 bases and the V segment lost 4 bases, leaving 4 bases of the junction unmatched. In DNA form, the CDR3 reads TGCGCCAGCAGCATGGGACAGGGTGATCAGCCCCAGCATTTT. Translating gives CASSMGQGDQPQHF.

This clonotype came up a few times. The chain has TRBV30 and TRBJ2-1; D unclear. The CDR3 has 13 amino acids. Deletions cut 0 bases from V and 7 bases from J, with 10 bases between. Germline-derived CDR1 and CDR2 are GTSNPN and SVGIG (reference sequence). CDR3 amino acids: CAWSVNLINEQFF. CDR3 in DNA: TGTGCCTGGAGTGTAAATCTGATTAATGAGCAGTTCTTC.

This clonotype was seen a few times. The chain recombines TRBV5-1 with TRBJ1-1; D is possibly TRBD1 (6 bases). Germline CDR1 and CDR2: SGHRS and YFSETQ. V was pared by 4 bases and J by 8 bases, with 21 bases between. The length of the CDR3 is 15 residues. The CDR3 DNA sequence: TGCGCCAGCAGCCCGATCGAACCTAACAGGGCCGAAGCTTTCTTT. It yields the protein CASSPIEPNRAEAFF.

The V and J genes are TRBV20-1 and TRBJ2-3; no reliable D call. The CDR3 totals 13 residues. Germline CDR1 DFQATT, CDR2 SNEGSKA (reference sequence). V gave up 5 bases and J gave up 3 bases, with 12 bases separating them. Here the CDR3 DNA reads TGCAGTGCTCGGACCCTTCAGACAGATACGCAGTATTTT. This sequence encodes CSARTLQTDTQYF.

This clonotype was observed many times. V and J are TRBV5-1 and TRBJ1-1; D might be TRBD1 (5 bases). CDR1 and CDR2 (germline): SGHRS, YFSETQ. CDR3 length equals 12 residues. Trimming shortened V by 0 bases and J by 7 bases, and 7 bases separated the two germline ends. DNA of the CDR3: TGCGCCAGCAGCTTGGTCGACAGTGAAGCTTTCTTT. Amino acids: CASSLVDSEAFF.

This clonotype was picked up a small number of times. V gene TRBV5-1 combines with J gene TRBJ2-1, with D perhaps assigned TRBD1 or TRBD2 (5 bases each). Trimming left V 1 base short and J 4 bases short, with 12 bases between. Germline CDR1 is SGHRS and CDR2 is YFSETQ. There are 15 residues in the CDR3. CDR3: CASSLSQGRYNEQFF. DNA for the CDR3: TGCGCCAGCAGCTTGAGTCAGGGACGGTACAATGAGCAGTTCTTC.

This chain joins TRBV7-3 and TRBJ2-3; 8 bases agree with TRBD1. There are 16 residues in the CDR3. Germline lookup yields CDR1 SGHTA and CDR2 FQGTGA. V lost 6 bases, J lost 2 bases, and 10 bases stayed unmatched. The CDR3 nucleotides read TGTGCCAGCAGTGCCGGGACAGGAGGACCCACAGATACGCAGTATTTT. Translating gives CASSAGTGGPTDTQYF.

This clonotype was seen ten or more times. J is TRBJ2-3 and V is TRBV11-3; D gene ambiguous. The CDR3 runs to 13 residues. V was trimmed by 5 bases and J by 4 bases, leaving 10 bases between them. The V gene's germline CDR1 is SGHNT and CDR2 YENEEA. The CDR3 DNA follows: TGTGCCAGCAGCAACCGTTTCCCAGATACGCAGTATTTT. Its protein product is CASSNRFPDTQYF.

The chain employs TRBV6-1 and TRBJ2-7; 12 bases map to TRBD2. Looked up from germline, CDR1 is MNHNS and CDR2 is SASEGT. The CDR3 consists of 16 residues. V trimming: 6 bases; J trimming: 0 bases; junction bases outside the gene matches: 6. The CDR3 here is CASSRGTSGPSYEQYF. Written as DNA, the CDR3 is TGTGCCAGCAGCAGGGGGACTAGCGGGCCCTCCTACGAGCAGTACTTC.

This clonotype showed up just a few times. The genes are TRBV2 and TRBJ2-7; weak D call: TRBD1 (6 bases). The V end lost 9 bases, the J end lost 1 base, and 10 bases lay between the germline ends. The CDR3 runs 12 residues. Germline V gene lookup returns CDR1 SNHLY and CDR2 FYNNEI. CDR3 sequence: CARDSDSYEQYF. CDR3 in DNA: TGTGCCAGGGACAGCGATTCCTACGAGCAGTACTTC.

The chain has TRBV10-1 and TRBJ2-2; D remains ambiguous. V lost 7 bases, J lost 4 bases, and 7 bases lay in between. Germline assignment: CDR1 WNHNN and CDR2 SYGVQD (reference sequence). The CDR3 covers 12 residues. CDR3: CASNYCTGELFF. The CDR3 DNA follows: TGCGCCAGCAATTATTGCACCGGGGAGCTGTTTTTT.

The rearrangement joins TRBV12-3 or TRBV12-4 to TRBJ1-5, with a weak D call TRBD1 (6 bases). There are 15 residues in the CDR3. The ends were cut back, 3 bases at V and 4 bases at J, with 13 bases in the middle. Written as DNA, the CDR3 is TGTGCCAGCAGTTTGGGGGCAGGGGCGAATCAGCCCCAGCATTTT. Amino acid sequence: CASSLGAGANQPQHF.

This clonotype was found many times. This sequence joins TRBV3-1 and TRBJ2-1, with 9 bases identical to TRBD2. V gave up 4 bases and J gave up 5 bases; unmatched junction bases: 3. Per the germline V gene, CDR1 is LGHDT and CDR2 is YNNKEL (reference sequence). CDR3 length equals 14 residues. DNA for the CDR3: TGTGCCAGCAGCCGGGGGACTAGCCACAATGAGCAGTTCTTC. It is translated as CASSRGTSHNEQFF.